This passage covers 10 T cell receptor beta chains from one sample sequenced in a study of blood T cell repertoires in COVID-19. TCRdb keeps only in-frame clones here, not all; method: immunoSEQ multiplex PCR. The data show 140,000 to 150,000 clones, with around nine tenths seen just once and 1.2% held by the top ten. The material sequenced was PBMCs or T cells enriched from blood (not recorded which). These receptors were obtained from a woman between 25 and 40 years old with acute COVID-19.

V gene TRBV5-1 combines with J gene TRBJ1-2; 9 nucleotides match TRBD1. In germline, CDR1 is SGHRS, CDR2 YFSETQ. Losses at the gene ends were 5 bases for V and 4 bases for J; bases not matched to a gene: 6. This CDR3 has 14 residues. The CDR3 sequence is CASRSVTGGYGYTF. DNA for the CDR3: TGCGCCAGCAGGTCCGTGACAGGGGGCTATGGCTACACCTTC. The full variable domain, with the rest looked up from reference TRBV5-1 and TRBJ1-2, is KAGVTQTPRYLIKTRGQQVTLSCSPISGHRSVSWYQQTPGQGLQFLFEYFSETQRNKGNFPGRFSGRQFSNSRSEMNVSTLELGDSALYLCASRSVTGGYGYTFGSGTRLTVV.

The rearrangement links TRBV5-1 to TRBJ1-4; no firm D call. Germline CDR1 is SGHRS and CDR2 is YFSETQ. CDR3 length: 15 amino acids. Trimming removed 0 bases from V and 0 bases from J, with 6 bases in between. The CDR3 loop reads CASSLAGATNEKLFF. Here the CDR3 DNA reads TGCGCCAGCAGCTTGGCCGGGGCAACTAATGAAAAACTGTTTTTT.

The chain carries TRBV10-3 and TRBJ1-3, with D hard to call. This CDR3 has 15 residues. The V gene lost 7 bases and the J gene lost 4 bases, with 17 bases spanning the gap. Germline V gene sequence: CDR1 ENHRY, CDR2 SYGVKD. Written as DNA, the CDR3 is TGTGCCATCACCGACGGGGATCTTAGCGGAAACACCATATATTTT. Its protein product is CAITDGDLSGNTIYF.

J is TRBJ2-1 and V is TRBV29-1; 12 bases align to TRBD1. Germline CDR1 reads SQVTM; CDR2 reads ANQGSEA. This CDR3 region has 16 residues. V was pared by 4 bases and J by 6 bases, with 10 bases of the junction left unmatched. The CDR3 nucleotides are TGCAGCGTTGGCAACGGTGGGACAGGGGGCATCAATGAGCAGTTCTTC. This codes for CSVGNGGTGGINEQFF.

The chain joins TRBV7-8 to TRBJ2-1, with 12 bases lining up with TRBD2. This CDR3 spans 16 amino acids. The V segment lost 4 bases and the J segment 4 bases; nucleotides outside the gene matches: 5. Germline values: CDR1 SGHVS, CDR2 FQNEAQ. The CDR3 DNA sequence: TGTGCCAGCAGCTCTAGCGGGAGGGCCCTATACAATGAGCAGTTCTTC. Translating it yields CASSSSGRALYNEQFF. Full variable domain (rest looked up from reference TRBV7-8 and TRBJ2-1): GAGVSQSPRYKVAKRGQDVALRCDPISGHVSLFWYQQALGQGPEFLTYFQNEAQLDKSGLPSDRFFAERPEGSVSTLKIQRTQQEDSAVYLCASSSSGRALYNEQFFGPGTRLTVL.

The V gene is TRBV19, the J gene TRBJ2-5, with D hard to call. Germline V gene data show CDR1 as LNHDA and CDR2 as SQIVND (reference sequence). CDR3 size: 12 residues. The V end lost 5 bases, the J end lost 7 bases, and 11 bases lay between the germline ends. The CDR3 region has the DNA TGTGCCAGTAGTTCCTCTTCGAGGACCCAGTACTTC. It codes for CASSSSSRTQYF.

The V and J genes are TRBV7-2 and TRBJ2-7; 8 nucleotides match TRBD2. The CDR3 length is 17 residues. The junction had 12 bases not matched to a gene; V was cut back by 5 bases and J by 0 bases. Germline V gives CDR1 SGHTA, CDR2 FQGNSA. CDR3 sequence (DNA): TGTGCCAGCAGCACCACCGGCCTAGCGGGCGGCTCCTACGAGCAGTACTTC. Encoded protein: CASSTTGLAGGSYEQYF.

The gene calls are TRBV9 and TRBJ2-2; 14 bases agree with TRBD2. Trimming took 2 bases from V and 4 from J; bases not matched to a gene: 4. The CDR3 consists of 17 residues. Germline V gives CDR1 SGDLS, CDR2 YYNGEE. DNA for the CDR3: TGTGCCAGCAGCGTGGGACTAGCGGGAGCTACCACCGGGGAGCTGTTTTTT. The encoded protein is CASSVGLAGATTGELFF.

V gene TRBV27 combines with J gene TRBJ2-4, with D possibly TRBD1 on 6 matching bases. V lost 6 bases to trimming and J lost 5 bases, with 20 bases between them. The CDR3 is 16 amino acids. Per germline, CDR1 MNHEY and CDR2 SMNVEV (reference sequence). CDR3 sequence reads: CASRPLDRWDENIQYF. CDR3 nucleotide sequence: TGTGCCAGCAGGCCCCTAGACAGGTGGGACGAAAACATTCAGTACTTC.

This sequence joins TRBV9 and TRBJ1-2; D remains ambiguous. V was cut by 2 bases and J by 7 bases, with 9 bases left in between. Germline V gene sequence: CDR1 SGDLS, CDR2 YYNGEE. The CDR3 spans 12 residues. In DNA form, the CDR3 reads TGTGCCAGCAGCGTGCGGGGTTCTGGCTACACCTTC. It yields the protein CASSVRGSGYTF. Full variable domain (rest looked up from reference TRBV9 and TRBJ1-2): DSGVTQTPKHLITATGQRVTLRCSPRSGDLSVYWYQQSLDQGLQFLIQYYNGEERAKGNILERFSAQQFPDLHSELNLSSLELGDSALYFCASSVRGSGYTFGSGTRLTVV.